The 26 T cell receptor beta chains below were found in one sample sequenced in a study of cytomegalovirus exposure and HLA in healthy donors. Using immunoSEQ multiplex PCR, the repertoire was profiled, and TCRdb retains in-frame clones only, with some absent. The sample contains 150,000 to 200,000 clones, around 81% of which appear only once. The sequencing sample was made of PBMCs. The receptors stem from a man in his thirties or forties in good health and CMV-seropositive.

CDR3 loop: CASSWGLADTGELFF. The CDR3, as DNA: TGTGCCAGCAGCTGGGGACTAGCGGACACCGGGGAGCTGTTTTTT. The chain is built from TRBV7-6 and TRBJ2-2; 11 positions agree with TRBD2. This CDR3 has 15 residues. In germline, CDR1 is SGHVS, CDR2 FNYEAQ. V was clipped by 4 bases and J by 3 bases; unmatched bases: 1.

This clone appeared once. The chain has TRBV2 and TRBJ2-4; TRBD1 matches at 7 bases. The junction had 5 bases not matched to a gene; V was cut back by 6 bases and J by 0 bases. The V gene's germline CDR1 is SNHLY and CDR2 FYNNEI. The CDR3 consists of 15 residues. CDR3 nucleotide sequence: TGTGCCAGCAGGGGGACAGAGGAAGCCAAAAACATTCAGTACTTC. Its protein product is CASRGTEEAKNIQYF.

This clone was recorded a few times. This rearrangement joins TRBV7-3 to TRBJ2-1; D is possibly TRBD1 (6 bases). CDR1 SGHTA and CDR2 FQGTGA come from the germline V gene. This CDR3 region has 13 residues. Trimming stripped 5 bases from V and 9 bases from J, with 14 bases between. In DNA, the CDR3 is TGTGCCAGCAGCGCTAACAGGGACACTGAGCAGTTCTTC. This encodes CASSANRDTEQFF.

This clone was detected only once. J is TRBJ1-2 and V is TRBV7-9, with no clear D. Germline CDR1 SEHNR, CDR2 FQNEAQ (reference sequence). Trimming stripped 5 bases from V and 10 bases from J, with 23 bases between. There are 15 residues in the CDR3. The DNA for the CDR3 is TGTGCCAGCAGCCTTGGAGGGAATCGCCCCGGGGACTACACCTTC. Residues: CASSLGGNRPGDYTF. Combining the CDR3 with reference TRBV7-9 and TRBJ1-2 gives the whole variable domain DTGVSQNPRHKITKRGQNVTFRCDPISEHNRLYWYRQTLGQGPEFLTYFQNEAQLEKSRLLSDRFSAERPKGSFSTLEIQRTEQGDSAMYLCASSLGGNRPGDYTFGSGTRLTVV.

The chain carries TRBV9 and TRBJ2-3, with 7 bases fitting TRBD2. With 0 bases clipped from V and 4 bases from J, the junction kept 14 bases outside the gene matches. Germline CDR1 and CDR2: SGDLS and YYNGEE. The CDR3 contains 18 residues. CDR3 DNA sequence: TGTGCCAGCAGCGTAGTACCGGGTAGCGGGTCGGTCCCAGATACGCAGTATTTT. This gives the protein CASSVVPGSGSVPDTQYF.

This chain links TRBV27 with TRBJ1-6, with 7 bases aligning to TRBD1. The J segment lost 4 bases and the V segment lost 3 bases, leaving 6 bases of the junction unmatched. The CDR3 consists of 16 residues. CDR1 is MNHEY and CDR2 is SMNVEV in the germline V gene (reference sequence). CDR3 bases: TGTGCCAGCAGTTTTTCCCAGGGGGAATATAATTCACCCCTCCACTTT. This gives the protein CASSFSQGEYNSPLHF.

The CDR3 DNA reads as TGTGCCAGTAGTCCGCAGGGGGGACTCTCCTACGAGCAGTACTTC. The encoded protein is CASSPQGGLSYEQYF. The gene calls are TRBV19 and TRBJ2-7; TRBD1 might be the D (7 bases). The CDR3 has 15 amino acids. CDR1 LNHDA and CDR2 SQIVND come from the germline V gene (reference sequence). Trimming pared 5 bases from V and 0 bases from J, leaving 14 bases between.

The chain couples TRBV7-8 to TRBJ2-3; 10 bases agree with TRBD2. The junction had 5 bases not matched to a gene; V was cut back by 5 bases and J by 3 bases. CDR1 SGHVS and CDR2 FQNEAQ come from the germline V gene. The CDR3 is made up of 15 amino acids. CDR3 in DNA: TGTGCCAGCAGCCACCTAGCGGGGGCAACAGATACGCAGTATTTT. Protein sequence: CASSHLAGATDTQYF.

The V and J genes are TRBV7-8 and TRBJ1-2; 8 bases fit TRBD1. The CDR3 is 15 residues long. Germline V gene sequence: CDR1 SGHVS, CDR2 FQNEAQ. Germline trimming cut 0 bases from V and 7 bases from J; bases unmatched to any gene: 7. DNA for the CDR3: TGTGCCAGCAGCTTAGCGGGGTCAGGGGGCCTTGGCTACACCTTC. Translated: CASSLAGSGGLGYTF.

The chain's CDR3 is CAIKGSGGARETQYF. The CDR3, as DNA: TGTGCCATCAAGGGTAGCGGGGGGGCCCGTGAGACCCAGTACTTC. The chain joins TRBV10-3 to TRBJ2-5; TRBD2 agrees at 11 bases. The trim removed 7 bases at V and 5 bases at J, leaving 9 bases unmatched. The CDR3 loop spans 15 amino acids. Germline-derived CDR1 and CDR2 are ENHRY and SYGVKD.

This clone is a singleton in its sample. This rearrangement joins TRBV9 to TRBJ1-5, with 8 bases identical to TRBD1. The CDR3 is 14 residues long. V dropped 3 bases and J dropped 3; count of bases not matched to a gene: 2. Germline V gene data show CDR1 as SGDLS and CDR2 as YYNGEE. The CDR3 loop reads CASSAGQDNQPQHF. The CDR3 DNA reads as TGTGCCAGCAGCGCGGGACAGGACAATCAGCCCCAGCATTTT.

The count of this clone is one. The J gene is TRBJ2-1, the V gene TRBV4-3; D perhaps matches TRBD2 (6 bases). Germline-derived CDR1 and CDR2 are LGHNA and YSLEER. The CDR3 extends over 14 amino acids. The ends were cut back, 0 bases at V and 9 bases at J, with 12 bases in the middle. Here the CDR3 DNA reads TGCGCCAGCAGCCAAGATCGACTAGGGCTTGAGCAGTTCTTC. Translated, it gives CASSQDRLGLEQFF.

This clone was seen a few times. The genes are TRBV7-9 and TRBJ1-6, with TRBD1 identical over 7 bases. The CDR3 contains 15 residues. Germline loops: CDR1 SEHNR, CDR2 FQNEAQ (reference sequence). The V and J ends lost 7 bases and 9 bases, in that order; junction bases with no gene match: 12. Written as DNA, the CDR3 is TGTGCCAGCACCGCGGAGGGGGCCCCGGGTTCACCCCTCCACTTT. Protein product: CASTAEGAPGSPLHF.

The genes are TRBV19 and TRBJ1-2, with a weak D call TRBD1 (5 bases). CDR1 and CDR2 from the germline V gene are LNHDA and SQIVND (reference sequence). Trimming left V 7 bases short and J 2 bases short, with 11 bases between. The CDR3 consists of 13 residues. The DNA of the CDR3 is TGTGCCAGTAAACGTCAGGGCAACTATGGCTACACCTTC. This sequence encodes CASKRQGNYGYTF.

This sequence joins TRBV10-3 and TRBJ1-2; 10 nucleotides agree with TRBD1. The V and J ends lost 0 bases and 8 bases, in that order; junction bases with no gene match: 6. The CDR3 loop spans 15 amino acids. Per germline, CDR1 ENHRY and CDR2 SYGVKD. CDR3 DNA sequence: TGTGCCATCAGTGAGTCGGGACAGGGGTTGGGAGGCTACACCTTC. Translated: CAISESGQGLGGYTF.

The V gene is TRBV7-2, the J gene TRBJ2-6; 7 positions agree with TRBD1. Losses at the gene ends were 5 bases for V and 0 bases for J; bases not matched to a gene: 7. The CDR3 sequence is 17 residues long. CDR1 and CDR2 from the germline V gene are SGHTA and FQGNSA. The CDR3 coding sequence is TGTGCCAGCAGCCAGGGACAGTTCCCCTCTGGGGCCAACGTCCTGACTTTC. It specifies CASSQGQFPSGANVLTF.

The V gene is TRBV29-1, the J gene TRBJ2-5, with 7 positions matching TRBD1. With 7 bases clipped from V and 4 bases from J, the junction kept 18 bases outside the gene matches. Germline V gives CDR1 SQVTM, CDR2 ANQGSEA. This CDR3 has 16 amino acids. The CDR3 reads CSGGRDSGPSGETQYF. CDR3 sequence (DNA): TGCAGCGGAGGCCGGGACAGCGGTCCCTCAGGAGAGACCCAGTACTTC.

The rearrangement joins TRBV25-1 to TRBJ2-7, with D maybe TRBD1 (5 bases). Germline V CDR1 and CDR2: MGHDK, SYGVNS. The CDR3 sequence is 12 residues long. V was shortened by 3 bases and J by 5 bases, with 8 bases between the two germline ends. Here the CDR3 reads CASSDWGDEQYF. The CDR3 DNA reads TGTGCCAGCAGTGATTGGGGCGACGAGCAGTACTTC.

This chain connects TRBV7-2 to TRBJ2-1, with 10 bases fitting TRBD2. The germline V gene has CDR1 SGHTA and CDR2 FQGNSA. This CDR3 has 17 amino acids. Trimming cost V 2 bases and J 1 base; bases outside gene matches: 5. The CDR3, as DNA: TGTGCCAGCAGCTTACCTATTAGCGGGGGGTCCTACAATGAGCAGTTCTTC. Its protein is CASSLPISGGSYNEQFF. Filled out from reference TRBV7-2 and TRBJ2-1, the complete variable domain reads GAGVSQSPSNKVTEKGKDVELRCDPISGHTALYWYRQSLGQGLEFLIYFQGNSAPDKSGLPSDRFSAERTGGSVSTLTIQRTQQEDSAVYLCASSLPISGGSYNEQFFGPGTRLTVL.

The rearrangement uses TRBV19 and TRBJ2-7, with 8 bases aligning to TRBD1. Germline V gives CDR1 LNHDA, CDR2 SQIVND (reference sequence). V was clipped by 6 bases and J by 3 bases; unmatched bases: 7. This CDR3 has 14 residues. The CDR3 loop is CASSPGTGGYEQYF. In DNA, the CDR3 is TGTGCCAGTAGCCCCGGTACAGGGGGCTACGAGCAGTACTTC.

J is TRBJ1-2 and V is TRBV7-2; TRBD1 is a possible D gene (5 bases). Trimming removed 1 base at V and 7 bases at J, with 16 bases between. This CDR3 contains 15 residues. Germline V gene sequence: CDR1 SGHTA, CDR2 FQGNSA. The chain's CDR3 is CASSLGWGSGTGYTF. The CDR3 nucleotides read TGTGCCAGCAGCTTAGGGTGGGGCTCGGGCACTGGCTACACCTTC.

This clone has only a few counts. The CDR3 spells CASSRGGYHNSPLHF. For the CDR3, the DNA is TGTGCCAGCAGTAGAGGGGGCTACCATAATTCACCCCTCCACTTT. The rearrangement uses TRBV11-1 and TRBJ1-6; 7 bases agree with TRBD1. CDR1 and CDR2 (germline): SGHAT, FQDESV (reference sequence). This CDR3 spans 15 amino acids. Trimming took 6 bases from V and 5 from J; bases not matched to a gene: 7.

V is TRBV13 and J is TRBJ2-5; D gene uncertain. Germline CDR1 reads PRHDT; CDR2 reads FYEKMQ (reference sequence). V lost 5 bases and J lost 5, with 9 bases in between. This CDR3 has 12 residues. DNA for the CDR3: TGTGCCAGCAGCGCCTCGAGGGAGACCCAGTACTTC. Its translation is CASSASRETQYF.

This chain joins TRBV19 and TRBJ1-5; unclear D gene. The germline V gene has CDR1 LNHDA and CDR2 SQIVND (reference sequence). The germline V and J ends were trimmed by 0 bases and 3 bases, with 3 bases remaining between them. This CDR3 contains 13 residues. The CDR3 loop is CASSIDVNQPQHF. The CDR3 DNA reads TGTGCCAGTAGTATAGACGTCAATCAGCCCCAGCATTTT. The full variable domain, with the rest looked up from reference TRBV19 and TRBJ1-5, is DGGITQSPKYLFRKEGQNVTLSCEQNLNHDAMYWYRQDPGQGLRLIYYSQIVNDFQKGDIAEGYSVSREKKESFPLTVTSAQKNPTAFYLCASSIDVNQPQHFGDGTRLSIL.

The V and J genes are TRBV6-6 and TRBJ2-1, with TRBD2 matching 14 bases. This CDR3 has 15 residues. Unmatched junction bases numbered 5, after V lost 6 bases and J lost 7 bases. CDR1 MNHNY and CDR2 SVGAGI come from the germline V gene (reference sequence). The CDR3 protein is CASRAGLAGVNEQFF. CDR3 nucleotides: TGTGCCAGCAGGGCGGGACTAGCGGGGGTTAATGAGCAGTTCTTC.

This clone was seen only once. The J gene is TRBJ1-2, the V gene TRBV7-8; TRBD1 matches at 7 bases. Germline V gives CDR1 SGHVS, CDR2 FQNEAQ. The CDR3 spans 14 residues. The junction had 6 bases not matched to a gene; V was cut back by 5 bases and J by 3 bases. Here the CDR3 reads CASSLTGVDYGYTF. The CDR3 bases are TGTGCCAGCAGCCTTACAGGGGTGGACTATGGCTACACCTTC.